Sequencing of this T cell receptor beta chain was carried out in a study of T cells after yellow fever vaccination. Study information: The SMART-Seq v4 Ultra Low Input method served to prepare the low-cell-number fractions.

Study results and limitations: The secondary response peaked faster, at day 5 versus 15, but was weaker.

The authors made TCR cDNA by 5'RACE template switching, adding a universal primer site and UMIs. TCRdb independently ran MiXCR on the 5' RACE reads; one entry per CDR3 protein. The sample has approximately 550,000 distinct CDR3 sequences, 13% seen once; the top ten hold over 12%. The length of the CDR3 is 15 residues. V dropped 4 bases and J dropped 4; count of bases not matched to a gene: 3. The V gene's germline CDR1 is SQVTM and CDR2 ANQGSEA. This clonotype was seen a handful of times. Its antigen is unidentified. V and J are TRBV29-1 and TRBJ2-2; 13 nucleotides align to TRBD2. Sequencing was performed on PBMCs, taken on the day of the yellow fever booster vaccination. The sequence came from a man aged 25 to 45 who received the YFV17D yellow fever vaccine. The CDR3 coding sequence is TGCAGCGTTGGGACTAGCGGGAGTGTCACCGGGGAGCTGTTTTTT. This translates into CSVGTSGSVTGELFF.